This note documents a single T cell receptor beta chain sequence. The data are from a study of cytomegalovirus exposure and HLA in healthy donors. Use of 60 Vbeta and 13 Jbeta primers characterized the PCR. TCRdb keeps only in-frame clones here, not all; method: immunoSEQ multiplex PCR. The data contain about 120,000 clones, approximately 80% of them singletons. The clonotype was recovered from a man aged 30-40 years in good health and CMV-seropositive. Sequencing used PBMCs.

CDR3 sequence: CASSFAGGGGEQYF. CDR3 nucleotides: TGTGCCAGCAGCTTTGCGGGCGGCGGTGGCGAGCAGTACTTC. The rearrangement links TRBV7-8 to TRBJ2-7, with D perhaps matching TRBD2 (5 bases). V was pared by 3 bases and J by 6 bases, with 15 bases between. The CDR3 has 14 amino acids. The V gene's germline CDR1 is SGHVS and CDR2 FQNEAQ.